This T cell receptor (beta chain) is from a study of beta chain features in type 1 diabetes. The authors reverse transcribed all of the isolated RNA, so sequencing captured expressed TCRB transcripts. Read counts averaged approximately 3.3 million for samples of naive, central memory and regulatory T cells. Some clones are missing from TCRdb's copy, which holds only in-frame ones; the method was immunoSEQ multiplex PCR. The sample includes 300,000 to 400,000 clones, 10% to 15% of them seen just once. The sample holds a few counts of this clone. Antigen: not known. CDR1 and CDR2 (germline): MGHDK, SYGVNS. Deletions cut 3 bases from V and 1 base from J, with 9 bases between. CDR3 length: 14 amino acids. The collection from each donor was one heparinised blood draw averaging about 116 mL. Overall study results and limits: Moderate yet significant TCRB CDR3 shortening was seen in Type 1 diabetes patients in all four CD4+ subsets. Over-representation of high TCR-expressing cells was a possible consequence of cDNA sequencing.

V usage is TRBV25-1 and J usage is TRBJ1-1; unclear D gene. The sequence derives from a young man in good health. The sequencing input was naive CD4+ T cells from blood. CDR3 loop: CASSDFRRNTEAFF. The CDR3, as DNA: TGTGCCAGCAGTGATTTCCGGAGGAACACTGAAGCTTTCTTT.